This section outlines one T cell receptor (beta chain) sequence together with its context. Its antigen remains unknown. All donors participated as healthy donors of bone marrow. CDR3 size: 16 residues. Germline CDR1 reads SEHNR; CDR2 reads FQNEAQ (reference sequence). J lost 8 bases, V lost 1 base, and 10 bases had no gene match. The record originates from a study of cytomegalovirus exposure and HLA in healthy donors. Whole-study results and caveats: For presence/absence analyses, sequencing depth was assumed to be roughly uniform across donors.

The study ran its PCR with 60 Vbeta and 13 Jbeta primers. The data were produced by immunoSEQ multiplex PCR, yet TCRdb's version contains in-frame clones alone and is incomplete. The sample holds more than 95,000 clones. The material sequenced was PBMCs. This receptor was taken from a man aged 40-49 years in good health and CMV-seronegative. The chain couples TRBV7-9 to TRBJ1-4; TRBD1 matches 7 bases. In nucleotides, the CDR3 is TGTGCCAGCAGCTTAGGTGACGGGACAGAGGCAGAAAAACTGTTTTTT. This codes for CASSLGDGTEAEKLFF.